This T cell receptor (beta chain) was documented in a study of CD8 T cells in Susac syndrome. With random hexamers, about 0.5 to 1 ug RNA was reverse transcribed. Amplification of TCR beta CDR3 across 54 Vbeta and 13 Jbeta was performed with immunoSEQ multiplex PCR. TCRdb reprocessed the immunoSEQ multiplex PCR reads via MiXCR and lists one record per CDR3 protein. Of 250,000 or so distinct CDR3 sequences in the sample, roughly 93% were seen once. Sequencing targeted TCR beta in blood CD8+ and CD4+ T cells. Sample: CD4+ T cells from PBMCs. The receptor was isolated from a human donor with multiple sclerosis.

The CDR3: CASSGRVVSGNTIYF. The CDR3 DNA follows: TGTGCCAGCAGCGGACGGGTCGTCTCTGGAAACACCATATATTTT. V is TRBV7-8 and J is TRBJ1-3; the D is unclear. Trimming pared 5 bases from V and 0 bases from J, leaving 11 bases between. Germline V gene data show CDR1 as SGHVS and CDR2 as FQNEAQ. The CDR3 has 15 amino acids.